The TCR beta chain described here comes from a study of human T cells and chemical hapten exposure. Study background: Diphenylcyclopropenone was applied weekly to patients' scalps across the roughly 23-week study.

Authors' processing steps: The median was around 88,000 TCRs per sample, ranging roughly 20,000 to 750,000. TCRdb itself ran the RACE reads through MiXCR, one entry per CDR3 protein. These V and J calls originate from TCRdb's pipeline instead of the authors' own analysis. The data show fewer than 350,000 distinct CDR3 sequences, approximately 8% seen once. Sample time point: pre-sensitization, week 0. Treatment described: therapeutic diphenylcyclopropenone sensitization with weekly scalp DPC. The CDR3 has 16 residues. The J segment lost 4 bases and the V segment lost 4 bases, leaving 5 bases of the junction unmatched. Germline loops: CDR1 MRHNA, CDR2 SNTAGT.

The rearrangement joins TRBV6-4 to TRBJ2-2, with 11 bases lining up with TRBD2. Material: whole blood, obtained in connection with sensitization to the hapten diphenylcyclopropenone (DPC). This TCR came from a man aged 18 to 29 with alopecia areata. Some clones in this sample may be carry-over from other donors' samples. CDR3 in amino acids: CASSASGLAGTGELFF. The CDR3 bases are TGTGCCAGCAGTGCGAGCGGACTAGCGGGCACCGGGGAGCTGTTTTTT.